The rows below give T cell receptor beta chains drawn from one sample of a study of regulatory T cells in long-lasting Graves disease. TCRdb re-derived calls from the multiplex PCR reads in MiXCR, one entry per CDR3 protein. The table records hundreds of thousands of distinct CDR3 sequences, 20% to 25% of them present only once. The sequencing used peripheral blood mononuclear cells (PBMCs), collected when the disease was refractory, from a patient treated with antithyroid drugs. The origin of the receptors is a female donor with Graves disease. The CDR3 runs from the conserved cysteine through the conserved F or W. D genes are given only for firm matches. For some rows the clone size is stated as once, few or many, or as a class when expanded; others skip it.

>TRBV6-1|17|TRBJ1-4|TRBD1|many
CASSEFGWGQGREKLFF
TGTGCCAGCAGTGAATTCGGGTGGGGACAGGGCCGGGAAAAACTGTTTTTT
>TRBV30|11|TRBJ2-7|TRBD1|many
CAWDRTYEQYF
TGTGCTTGGGACAGAACCTACGAGCAGTACTTC
>TRBV7-2|18|TRBJ2-7|TRBD2|once
CASSRKSPTSGSSYEQYF
TGTGCCAGCAGCCGAAAGTCCCCGACTAGCGGGAGCTCCTACGAGCAGTACTTC
>TRBV12-3/TRBV12-4|13|TRBJ2-7|TRBD1|many
CASSSTGYGEQYF
TGTGCCAGCAGTTCGACAGGGTATGGCGAGCAGTACTTC
>TRBV27|13|TRBJ1-1|TRBD1|NA
CASKLGTALEAFF
TGTGCCAGCAAACTCGGGACAGCACTTGAAGCTTTCTTT
>TRBV27|15|TRBJ2-7|NA|NA
CASSLSVGLAYEQYF
TGTGCCAGCAGTTTATCGGTGGGCCTTGCCTACGAGCAGTACTTC
>TRBV6-1|14|TRBJ2-6|TRBD1|few
CASRTGQVTNVLTF
TGTGCCAGCAGGACGGGACAGGTGACCAACGTCCTGACTTTC
>TRBV15|15|TRBJ2-2|NA|many
CATSRQRRNTGELFF
TGTGCCACCAGCAGACAGAGACGGAACACCGGGGAGCTGTTTTTT
>TRBV7-9|14|TRBJ2-2|TRBD1|few
CASSSGQGVGELFF
TGTGCCAGCAGCTCCGGACAGGGTGTCGGGGAGCTGTTTTTT
>TRBV20-1|15|TRBJ2-2|TRBD2|NA
CSARDPGRASGELFF
TGCAGTGCTAGAGATCCCGGGAGGGCCTCCGGGGAGCTGTTTTTT
>TRBV15|13|TRBJ2-1|NA|NA
CATSRDRDNEQFF
TGTGCCACCAGCAGAGATCGGGACAATGAGCAGTTCTTC
>TRBV19|15|TRBJ1-1|NA|NA
CASNPQGHANTEAFF
TGTGCCAGTAATCCCCAGGGACATGCGAACACTGAAGCTTTCTTT
>TRBV7-9|13|TRBJ1-1|NA|few
CASNHDLNTEAFF
TGTGCCAGCAACCACGATTTGAACACTGAAGCTTTCTTT
>TRBV4-1|14|TRBJ1-2|TRBD1|few
CASSQGPGTGGYTF
TGCGCCAGCAGCCAGGGTCCCGGGACAGGGGGCTACACCTTC
>TRBV6-4|13|TRBJ1-1|TRBD1|NA
CASSDFRQGWAFF
TGTGCCAGCAGTGACTTCAGACAGGGATGGGCTTTCTTT
>TRBV27|14|TRBJ2-7|NA|NA
CASSFQGGAVEQYF
TGTGCCAGCAGTTTCCAAGGGGGAGCAGTCGAGCAGTACTTC
>TRBV7-8|15|TRBJ2-3|NA|NA
CATCRRPSRPDTQYF
TGTGCCACCTGTCGTAGACCATCCCGTCCAGATACGCAGTATTTT
>TRBV28|13|TRBJ2-7|NA|many
CASSPGRSFEQYF
TGTGCCAGCAGTCCCGGGAGAAGTTTCGAGCAGTACTTC
>TRBV7-8|16|TRBJ2-5|TRBD2|many
CASSPTSGRKGETQYF
TGTGCCAGCAGCCCGACTAGCGGGAGAAAAGGAGAGACCCAGTACTTC
>TRBV6-1|16|TRBJ2-7|NA|many
CASSRPPRGVSYEQYF
TGTGCCAGCAGTCGCCCCCCCCGCGGGGTCTCCTACGAGCAGTACTTC